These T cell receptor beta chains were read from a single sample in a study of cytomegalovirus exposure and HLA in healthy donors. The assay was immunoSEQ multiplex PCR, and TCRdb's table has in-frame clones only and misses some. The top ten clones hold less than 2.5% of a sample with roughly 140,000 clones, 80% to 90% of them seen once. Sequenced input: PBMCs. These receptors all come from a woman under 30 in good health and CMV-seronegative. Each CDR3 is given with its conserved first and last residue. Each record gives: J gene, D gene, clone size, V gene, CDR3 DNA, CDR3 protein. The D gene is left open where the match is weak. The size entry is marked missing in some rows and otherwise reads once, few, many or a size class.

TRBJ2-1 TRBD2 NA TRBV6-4 TGTGCCAGCAGTCTTAGCGGGGGGGCCGTAAATGAGCAGTTCTTC CASSLSGGAVNEQFF
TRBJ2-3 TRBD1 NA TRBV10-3 TGTGCCATTGGACAGGATCGCACAGATACGCAGTATTTT CAIGQDRTDTQYF
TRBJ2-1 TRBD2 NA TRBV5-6 TGTGCCAGCAGCTTCAAACTAGCGGGGTACAATGAGCAGTTCTTC CASSFKLAGYNEQFF
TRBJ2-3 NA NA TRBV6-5 TGTGCCAGCAGTTACTGGGGGCGCGGAGATACGCAGTATTTT CASSYWGRGDTQYF
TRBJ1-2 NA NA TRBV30 TGTGCCTGGGTCTGGGGCGGTCGAACTAACTATGGCTACACCTTC CAWVWGGRTNYGYTF
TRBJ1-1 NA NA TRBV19 TGTGCCAGTAGTCCCGGGGAGGGGACGAGTGAAGCTTTCTTT CASSPGEGTSEAFF
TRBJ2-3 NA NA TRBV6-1 TGTGCCAGCAGTGAAGCGGGCTCGTTGGTTGCAGATACGCAGTATTTT CASSEAGSLVADTQYF
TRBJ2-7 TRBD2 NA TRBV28 TGTGCCAGCAGTTTTTCTCGGGGGGTCGACGAGCAGTACTTC CASSFSRGVDEQYF
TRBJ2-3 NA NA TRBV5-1 TGCGCCAGCAGCTCTTTAGCGGGCACAGATACGCAGTATTTT CASSSLAGTDTQYF
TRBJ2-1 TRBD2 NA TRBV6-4 TGTGCCAGCAGCCGAGGCGGGGGGCCCTACAATGAGCAGTTCTTC CASSRGGGPYNEQFF
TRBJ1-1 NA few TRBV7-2 TGTGCCAGCAGCTTAGGCCCGGCAGGGAGGGAGACTGAAGCTTTCTTT CASSLGPAGRETEAFF